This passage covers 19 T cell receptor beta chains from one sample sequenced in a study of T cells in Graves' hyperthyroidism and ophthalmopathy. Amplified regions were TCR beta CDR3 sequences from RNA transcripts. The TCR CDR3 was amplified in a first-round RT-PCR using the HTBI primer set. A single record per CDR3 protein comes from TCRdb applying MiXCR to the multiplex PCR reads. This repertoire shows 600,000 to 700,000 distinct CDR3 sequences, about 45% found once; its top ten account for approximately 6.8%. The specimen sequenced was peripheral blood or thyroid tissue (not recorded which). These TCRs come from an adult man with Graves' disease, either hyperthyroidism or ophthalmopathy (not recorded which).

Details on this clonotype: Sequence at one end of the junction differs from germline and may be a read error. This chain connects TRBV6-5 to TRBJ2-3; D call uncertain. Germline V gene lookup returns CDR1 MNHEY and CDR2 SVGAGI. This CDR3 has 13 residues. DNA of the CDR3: TGTGCCAGCAGTGACTCGATTAGGAGTACGCAGTATTTT. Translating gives CASSDSIRSTQYF.

CDR3 sequence: CAGGADDYEQYF. Written as DNA, the CDR3 is TGTGCCGGGGGTGCAGACGACTACGAGCAGTACTTC. The rearrangement links TRBV24-1 to TRBJ2-7; D possibly uses TRBD1 or TRBD2 (5 bases each). In germline, CDR1 is KGHDR, CDR2 SFDVKD. The CDR3 extends over 12 amino acids. Trimming stripped 12 bases from V and 3 bases from J, with 14 bases between.

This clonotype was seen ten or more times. The CDR3 DNA follows: TGTGCCAGCAGCTTGAGGAGTGGAAACACCATATATTTT. It translates to CASSLRSGNTIYF. V usage is TRBV7-8 and J usage is TRBJ1-3; D remains ambiguous. The length of the CDR3 is 13 residues. V was trimmed by 3 bases and J by 3 bases, leaving 6 bases between them. Germline assignment: CDR1 SGHVS and CDR2 FQNEAQ.

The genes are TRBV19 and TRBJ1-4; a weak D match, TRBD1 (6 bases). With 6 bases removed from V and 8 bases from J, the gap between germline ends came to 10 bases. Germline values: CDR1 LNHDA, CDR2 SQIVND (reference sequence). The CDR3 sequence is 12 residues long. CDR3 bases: TGTGCCAGTAGGCGGACAGTCGAAAAACTGTTTTTT. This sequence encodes CASRRTVEKLFF.

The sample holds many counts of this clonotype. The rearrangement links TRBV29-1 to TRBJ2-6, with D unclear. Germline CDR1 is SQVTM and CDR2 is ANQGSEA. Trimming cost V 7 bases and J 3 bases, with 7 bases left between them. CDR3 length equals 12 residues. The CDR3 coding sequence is TGCAGCGCTGAGGTTGGGGCCAACGTCCTGACTTTC. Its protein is CSAEVGANVLTF.

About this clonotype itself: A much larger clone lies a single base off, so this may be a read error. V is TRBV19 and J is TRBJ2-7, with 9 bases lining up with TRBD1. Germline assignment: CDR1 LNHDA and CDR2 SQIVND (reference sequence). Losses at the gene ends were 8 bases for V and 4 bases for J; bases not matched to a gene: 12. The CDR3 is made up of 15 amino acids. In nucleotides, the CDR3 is TGTGCCAGTGGTGTCCCGGGACAGGGAAGATACGAGCAGTACTTC. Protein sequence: CASGVPGQGRYEQYF.

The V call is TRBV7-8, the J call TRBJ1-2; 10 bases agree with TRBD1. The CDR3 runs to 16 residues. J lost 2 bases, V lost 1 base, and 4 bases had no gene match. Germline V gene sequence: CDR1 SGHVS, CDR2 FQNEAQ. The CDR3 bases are TGTGCCAGCAGCTTAGGACAGGGGGCGCAGAACTATGGCTACACCTTC. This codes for CASSLGQGAQNYGYTF.

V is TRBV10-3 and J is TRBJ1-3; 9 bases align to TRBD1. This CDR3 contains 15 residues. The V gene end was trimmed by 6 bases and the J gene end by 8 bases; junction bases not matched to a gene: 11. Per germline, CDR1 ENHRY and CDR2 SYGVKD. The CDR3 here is CAIRPTGTGLDTIYF. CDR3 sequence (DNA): TGTGCCATCAGGCCTACCGGGACAGGGCTAGACACCATATATTTT.

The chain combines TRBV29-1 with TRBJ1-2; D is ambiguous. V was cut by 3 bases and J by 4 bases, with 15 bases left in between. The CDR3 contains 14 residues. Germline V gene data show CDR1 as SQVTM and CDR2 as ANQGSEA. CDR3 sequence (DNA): TGCAGCGTTGATGACCCCGAGGGTCGCTATGGCTACACCTTC. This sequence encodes CSVDDPEGRYGYTF.

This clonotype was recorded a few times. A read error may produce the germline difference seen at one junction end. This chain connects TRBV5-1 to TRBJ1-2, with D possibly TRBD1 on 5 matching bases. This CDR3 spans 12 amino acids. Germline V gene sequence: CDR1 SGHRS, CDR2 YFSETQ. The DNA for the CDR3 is TGCGCCAGCAGTTTGGGGCAATCTGGCTACACCTTC. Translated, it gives CASSLGQSGYTF.

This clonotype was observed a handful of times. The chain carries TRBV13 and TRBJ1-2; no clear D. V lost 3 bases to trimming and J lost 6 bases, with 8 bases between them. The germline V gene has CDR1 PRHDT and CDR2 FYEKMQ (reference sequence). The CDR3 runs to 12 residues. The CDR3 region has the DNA TGTGCCAGCAGCTTCCGACTCGATGGCTACACCTTC. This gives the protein CASSFRLDGYTF.

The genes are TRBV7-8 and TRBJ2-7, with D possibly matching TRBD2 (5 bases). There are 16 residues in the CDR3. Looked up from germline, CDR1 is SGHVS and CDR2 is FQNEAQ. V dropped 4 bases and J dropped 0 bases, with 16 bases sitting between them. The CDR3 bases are TGTGCCAGCAGCTCTTCGAGGCGGGTTAGCTCCTACGAGCAGTACTTC. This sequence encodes CASSSSRRVSSYEQYF.

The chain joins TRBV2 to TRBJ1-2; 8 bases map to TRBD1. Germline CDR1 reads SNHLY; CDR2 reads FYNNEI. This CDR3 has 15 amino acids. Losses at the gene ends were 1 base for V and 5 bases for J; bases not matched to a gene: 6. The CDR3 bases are TGTGCCAGCAGTGAAGATCCCAGGGGGCTTTATGGCTACACCTTC. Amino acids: CASSEDPRGLYGYTF.

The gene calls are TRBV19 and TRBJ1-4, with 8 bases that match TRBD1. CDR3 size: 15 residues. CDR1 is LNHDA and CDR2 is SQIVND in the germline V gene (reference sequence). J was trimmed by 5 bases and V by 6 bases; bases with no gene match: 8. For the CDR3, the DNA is TGTGCCAGTAGACAAACCGGACAGGGAAATGAAAAACTGTTTTTT. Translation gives CASRQTGQGNEKLFF.

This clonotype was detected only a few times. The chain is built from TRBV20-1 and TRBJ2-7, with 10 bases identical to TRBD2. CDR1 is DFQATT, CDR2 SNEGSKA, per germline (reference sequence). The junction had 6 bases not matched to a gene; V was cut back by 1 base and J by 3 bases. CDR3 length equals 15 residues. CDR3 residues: CSARVSASGSYEQYF. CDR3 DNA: TGCAGTGCTAGAGTGTCGGCTAGCGGGAGCTACGAGCAGTACTTC.

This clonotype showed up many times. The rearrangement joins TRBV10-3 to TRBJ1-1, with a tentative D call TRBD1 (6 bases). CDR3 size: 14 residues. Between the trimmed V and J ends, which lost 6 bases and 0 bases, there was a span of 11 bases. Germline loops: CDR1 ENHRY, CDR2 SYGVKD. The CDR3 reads CAISDRILNTEAFF. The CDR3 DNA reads TGTGCCATCAGCGACAGGATCTTGAACACTGAAGCTTTCTTT.

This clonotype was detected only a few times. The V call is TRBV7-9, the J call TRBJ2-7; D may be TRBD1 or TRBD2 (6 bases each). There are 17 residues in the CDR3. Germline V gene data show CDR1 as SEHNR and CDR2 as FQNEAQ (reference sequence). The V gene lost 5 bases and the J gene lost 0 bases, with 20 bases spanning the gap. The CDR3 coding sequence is TGTGCCAGCAGCCAAGAGTGGCGGGACACCTCCTCCTACGAGCAGTACTTC. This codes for CASSQEWRDTSSYEQYF.

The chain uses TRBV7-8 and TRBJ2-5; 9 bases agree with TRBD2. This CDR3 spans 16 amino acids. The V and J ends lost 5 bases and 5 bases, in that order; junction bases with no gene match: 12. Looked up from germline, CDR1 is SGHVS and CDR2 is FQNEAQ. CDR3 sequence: CASSIGTSIVFETQYF. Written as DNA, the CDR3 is TGTGCCAGCAGCATTGGGACTAGCATTGTGTTCGAGACCCAGTACTTC.

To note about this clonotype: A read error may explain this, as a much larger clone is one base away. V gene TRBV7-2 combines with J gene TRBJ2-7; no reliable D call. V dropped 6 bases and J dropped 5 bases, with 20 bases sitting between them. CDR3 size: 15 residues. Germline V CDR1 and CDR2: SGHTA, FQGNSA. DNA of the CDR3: TGTGCCAGCAGTCCAGGACCGACCGGGTCCCACGAGCAGTACTTC. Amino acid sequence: CASSPGPTGSHEQYF.